The 14 T cell receptor beta chains listed next were all sequenced from one sample in a study of T-cell memory formation after mild COVID-19. TCRdb re-analysed the 5' RACE reads in MiXCR, keeping a single row per CDR3 protein. The sample contains hundreds of thousands of distinct CDR3 sequences, 15% to 20% of which appear only once. The material sequenced was PBMCs or a T cell subset sorted from them (not recorded which). These TCRs come from a man in his late teens or twenties who had mild COVID-19 (a few samples of this study predate the infection). Cell type and time point are not known.

This clonotype appeared a few times. The gene calls are TRBV20-1 and TRBJ1-6; D call uncertain. Germline loops: CDR1 DFQATT, CDR2 SNEGSKA (reference sequence). The CDR3 sequence is 15 residues long. The germline V and J ends were trimmed by 1 base and 5 bases, with 12 bases remaining between them. The CDR3 here is CSARVRAADNSPLHF. In nucleotides, the CDR3 is TGCAGTGCTAGAGTTAGGGCCGCCGATAATTCACCCCTCCACTTT.

In DNA, the CDR3 is TGTGCCAGCAGTGAAGACAAGGGAGGCGAGCAGTACGTC. Translated, it gives CASSEDKGGEQYV. This sequence joins TRBV6-1 and TRBJ2-7, with a possible D match to TRBD2 (6 bases). The V end lost 1 base, the J end lost 6 bases, and 10 bases lay between the germline ends. The CDR3 consists of 13 residues. CDR1 MNHNS and CDR2 SASEGT come from the germline V gene.

The chain recombines TRBV6-2 or TRBV6-3 with TRBJ2-7; 9 nucleotides agree with TRBD2. Germline loops: CDR1 MNHEY, CDR2 SVGEGT. The CDR3 covers 14 residues. V trimming: 4 bases; J trimming: 6 bases; junction bases outside the gene matches: 7. The CDR3 nucleotides are TGTGCCAGCAGTTTCCTACTAGCGGGCTCCGAGCAGTACGTC. As protein: CASSFLLAGSEQYV.

This clonotype has just a few counts. In DNA, the CDR3 is TGTGCCAGCAAAAGGCAGACTAACTATGGCTACACCTTC. Translation: CASKRQTNYGYTF. The V and J genes are TRBV6-6 and TRBJ1-2; D call uncertain. The V end lost 7 bases, the J end lost 0 bases, and 9 bases lay between the germline ends. Germline CDR1 and CDR2: MNHNY and SVGAGI (reference sequence). The CDR3 runs 13 residues.

This clonotype was detected only a few times. The V gene is TRBV12-3 or TRBV12-4, the J gene TRBJ2-5; a weak D match, TRBD1 (6 bases). This CDR3 region has 17 residues. The V end was cut by 6 bases, the J end by 6 bases, with 26 bases between. The chain's CDR3 is CASSQTLDRLRLKTQYF. DNA for the CDR3: TGTGCCAGCAGCCAAACCCTCGACAGGCTGAGGTTGAAGACCCAGTACTTC.

The chain recombines TRBV5-3 with TRBJ2-3; 8 nucleotides match TRBD1. TRBV5-3 is an open reading frame, and its role is uncertain. CDR3 length: 16 residues. V trimming: 2 bases; J trimming: 4 bases; junction bases outside the gene matches: 9. CDR3 bases: TGTGCCAGAAGCTTCTCCCCCAGGGGGCAGGCAGATACGCAGTATTTT. Amino acids: CARSFSPRGQADTQYF.

There are many counts of this clonotype. This chain uses TRBV5-1 with TRBJ1-2, with TRBD1 identical over 9 bases. Trimming removed 4 bases from V and 7 bases from J; junction bases left unmatched: 5. The CDR3 consists of 13 residues. Germline loops: CDR1 SGHRS, CDR2 YFSETQ. The CDR3 here is CASSEGQGSGYTF. In DNA form, the CDR3 reads TGCGCCAGCAGCGAGGGACAGGGAAGTGGCTACACCTTC.

The chain is built from TRBV7-3 and TRBJ2-1; 7 bases agree with TRBD1. The germline gives CDR1 SGHTA, CDR2 FQGTGA. The V gene end was trimmed by 4 bases and the J gene end by 7 bases; junction bases not matched to a gene: 4. The CDR3 length is 13 residues. CDR3 in DNA: TGTGCCAGCAGCTCGACAGGGCAGAATGAGCAGTTCTTC. As protein: CASSSTGQNEQFF.

The chain has TRBV5-1 and TRBJ1-6; 11 bases are shared with TRBD1. The CDR3 totals 15 residues. CDR1 and CDR2 from the germline V gene are SGHRS and YFSETQ. J lost 8 bases, V lost 2 bases, and 3 bases had no gene match. The CDR3 loop reads CASSFKGQGDSPLHF. CDR3 nucleotide sequence: TGCGCCAGCAGCTTTAAGGGACAGGGGGATTCACCCCTCCACTTT.

Only a few counts were recorded for this clonotype. This chain joins TRBV2 and TRBJ2-7, with a possible D match to TRBD1 (6 bases). Germline CDR1 SNHLY, CDR2 FYNNEI. CDR3 length: 15 amino acids. Trimming removed 4 bases at V and 0 bases at J, with 13 bases between. CDR3 loop: CASSARTAHSYEQYF. DNA of the CDR3: TGTGCCAGCAGTGCGAGGACAGCACACTCCTACGAGCAGTACTTC.

CDR3 in amino acids: CASSLAGGGGAGRTQYF. The CDR3 nucleotides read TGTGCCAGCAGCTTAGCGGGCGGCGGGGGGGCGGGTCGTACGCAGTATTTT. V is TRBV7-2 and J is TRBJ2-3; 9 nucleotides agree with TRBD2. The V gene end was trimmed by 0 bases and the J gene end by 8 bases; junction bases not matched to a gene: 12. The CDR3 has 17 residues. Germline loops: CDR1 SGHTA, CDR2 FQGNSA. The variable domain in full, with the rest retrieved from reference TRBV7-2 and TRBJ2-3, is GAGVSQSPSNKVTEKGKDVELRCDPISGHTALYWYRQSLGQGLEFLIYFQGNSAPDKSGLPSDRFSAERTGGSVSTLTIQRTQQEDSAVYLCASSLAGGGGAGRTQYFGPGTRLTVL.

This clonotype was picked up many times. The chain uses TRBV5-1 and TRBJ1-6; 9 positions agree with TRBD1. Germline CDR1 is SGHRS and CDR2 is YFSETQ. This CDR3 comprises 14 residues. The trim removed 3 bases at V and 9 bases at J, leaving 4 bases unmatched. CDR3 region: CASSSGQGTSPLHF. The CDR3 region has the DNA TGCGCCAGCAGCTCCGGACAGGGGACTTCACCCCTCCACTTT.

This clonotype was counted only a few times. V usage is TRBV5-1 and J usage is TRBJ2-2, with a weak D call TRBD2 (6 bases). Germline loops: CDR1 SGHRS, CDR2 YFSETQ. The V gene lost 6 bases and the J gene lost 1 base, with 10 bases spanning the gap. The CDR3 covers 14 residues. The CDR3 loop is CASTGTLNTGELFF. As DNA, the CDR3 is TGCGCCAGCACCGGGACTTTGAACACCGGGGAGCTGTTTTTT.

The V and J genes are TRBV6-6 and TRBJ2-7; 12 positions match TRBD2. CDR1 and CDR2 (germline): MNHNY, SVGAGI (reference sequence). The CDR3 sequence is 13 residues long. V shed 5 bases, J shed 5 bases, and the junction held 1 base outside the gene matches. CDR3 in amino acids: CASSRTSGDEQYF. CDR3 DNA: TGTGCCAGCAGTAGGACTAGCGGGGACGAGCAGTACTTC.